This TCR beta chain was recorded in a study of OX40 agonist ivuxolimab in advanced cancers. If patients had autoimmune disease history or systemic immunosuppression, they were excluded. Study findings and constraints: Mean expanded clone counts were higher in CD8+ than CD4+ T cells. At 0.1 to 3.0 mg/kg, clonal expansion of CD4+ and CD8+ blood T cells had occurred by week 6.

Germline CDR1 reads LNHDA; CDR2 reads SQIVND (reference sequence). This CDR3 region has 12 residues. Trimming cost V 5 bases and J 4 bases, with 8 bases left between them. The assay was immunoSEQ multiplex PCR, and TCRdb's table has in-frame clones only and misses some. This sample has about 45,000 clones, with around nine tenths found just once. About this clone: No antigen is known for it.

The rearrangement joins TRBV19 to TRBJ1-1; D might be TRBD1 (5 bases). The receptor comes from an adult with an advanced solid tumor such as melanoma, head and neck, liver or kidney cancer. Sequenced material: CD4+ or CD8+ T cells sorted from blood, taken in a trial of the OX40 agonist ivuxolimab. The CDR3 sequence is CASSGGGTEAFF. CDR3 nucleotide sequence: TGTGCCAGTAGTGGGGGGGGCACTGAAGCTTTCTTT.